The next 18 T cell receptor beta chains were all read from a single sample in a study of brain T cells in children with intractable seizures. The repertoire was sequenced with immunoSEQ multiplex PCR; TCRdb's copy has only in-frame clones and lacks some. The sample includes 110,000 or so clones, roughly 94% of them seen just once. The sequenced sample was peripheral blood, obtained at surgery. These receptors came from a boy younger than two with hemimegalencephaly and intractable seizures.

The chain has TRBV4-2 and TRBJ2-1, with TRBD2 matching 7 bases. The J segment lost 5 bases and the V segment lost 2 bases, leaving 9 bases of the junction unmatched. This CDR3 region has 16 residues. CDR1 LGHNA and CDR2 YNFKEQ come from the germline V gene. The CDR3 nucleotides are TGTGCCAGCAGCCAAAATTCATGGCTAGCGGACAATGAGCAGTTCTTC. Amino acid sequence: CASSQNSWLADNEQFF.

CDR3 loop: CASSLTGATSPLHF. CDR3 sequence (DNA): TGTGCCAGCAGCCTGACAGGGGCAACTTCACCCCTCCACTTT. The chain couples TRBV14 to TRBJ1-6, with 8 bases identical to TRBD1. Germline V gene data show CDR1 as SGHDN and CDR2 as FVKESK. The CDR3 is made up of 14 amino acids. V gave up 4 bases and J gave up 9 bases; unmatched junction bases: 5.

V is TRBV28 and J is TRBJ1-2, with D perhaps matching TRBD1 (6 bases). The CDR3 is made up of 13 amino acids. Trimming left V 6 bases short and J 8 bases short, with 16 bases between. Per the germline V gene, CDR1 is MDHEN and CDR2 is SYDVKM. In DNA, the CDR3 is TGTGCCAGCAGCCTTACAGGGTATTGGGGCTACACCTTC. Residues: CASSLTGYWGYTF.

The CDR3 DNA reads TGTGCCAGCTCACCAGGCCACGGGGAGCCCCAGCATTTT. It codes for CASSPGHGEPQHF. The rearrangement joins TRBV18 to TRBJ1-5; no reliable D call. The CDR3 has 13 residues. Trimming removed 2 bases from V and 8 bases from J, with 10 bases in between. Germline V gene sequence: CDR1 KGHSH, CDR2 LQKENI.

The V gene is TRBV6-5, the J gene TRBJ1-4, with D tentatively TRBD1 (5 bases). Germline V gene data show CDR1 as MNHEY and CDR2 as SVGAGI. The CDR3 runs to 15 residues. V lost 6 bases and J lost 10, with 21 bases in between. CDR3: CASSPGAALSGKLFF. CDR3 nucleotide sequence: TGTGCCAGCAGCCCCGGGGCCGCCCTCTCCGGAAAACTGTTTTTT.

J is TRBJ2-5 and V is TRBV2; no reliable D call. Germline values: CDR1 SNHLY, CDR2 FYNNEI. V was cut by 2 bases and J by 5 bases, with 3 bases left in between. The CDR3 is made up of 11 amino acids. DNA of the CDR3: TGTGCCAGCAGTGAATGGGAGACCCAGTACTTC. This gives the protein CASSEWETQYF.

J is TRBJ2-7 and V is TRBV4-3, with 7 bases aligning to TRBD2. The V and J ends lost 1 base and 0 bases, in that order; junction bases with no gene match: 3. Germline CDR1 reads LGHNA; CDR2 reads YSLEER. This CDR3 is 15 amino acids long. The CDR3 loop reads CASSQGPSGSYEQYF. The CDR3 bases are TGCGCCAGCAGCCAAGGCCCTAGCGGCTCCTACGAGCAGTACTTC.

This chain links TRBV6-5 with TRBJ2-2; no definite D call. CDR1 and CDR2 from the germline V gene are MNHEY and SVGAGI. The CDR3 is 12 residues long. V dropped 2 bases and J dropped 2 bases, with 0 bases sitting between them. The DNA of the CDR3 is TGTGCCAGCAGTTACAACACCGGGGAGCTGTTTTTT. Its translation: CASSYNTGELFF.

The chain recombines TRBV9 with TRBJ2-1, with D perhaps TRBD1 (5 bases). V was pared by 5 bases and J by 4 bases, with 22 bases between. The CDR3 covers 17 residues. The germline gives CDR1 SGDLS, CDR2 YYNGEE. The CDR3 region is CASSVQGGTTFYNEQFF. The CDR3 nucleotides are TGTGCCAGCAGTGTCCAGGGCGGAACCACGTTTTACAATGAGCAGTTCTTC.

The genes are TRBV11-3 and TRBJ2-3; 7 bases map to TRBD1. The CDR3 loop spans 15 amino acids. CDR1 is SGHNT, CDR2 YENEEA, per germline. Unmatched junction bases numbered 7, after V lost 2 bases and J lost 5 bases. The CDR3 DNA reads as TGTGCCAGCAGCTTACGAAGACAGGGCCAAGATACGCAGTATTTT. Its protein is CASSLRRQGQDTQYF.

This clone was detected only once. The V and J genes are TRBV5-1 and TRBJ1-3; no reliable D call. Trimming left V 4 bases short and J 4 bases short, with 12 bases between. The CDR3 length is 14 residues. Germline V CDR1 and CDR2: SGHRS, YFSETQ. The DNA for the CDR3 is TGCGCCAGCAGCCTCGATAACTTGGGAAACACCATATATTTT. Protein: CASSLDNLGNTIYF.

The V gene is TRBV5-1, the J gene TRBJ2-3, with 7 bases matching TRBD2. V gave up 3 bases and J gave up 2 bases; unmatched junction bases: 3. The CDR3 is made up of 14 amino acids. From germline, CDR1 is SGHRS and CDR2 YFSETQ. The CDR3 nucleotides are TGCGCCAGCAGCTCGGGACTACACACAGATACGCAGTATTTT. Its protein is CASSSGLHTDTQYF.

The V and J genes are TRBV5-1 and TRBJ1-1, with unresolved D. Germline V lookup: CDR1 SGHRS, CDR2 YFSETQ. Trimming removed 2 bases at V and 1 base at J, with 6 bases between. The CDR3 length is 13 residues. The CDR3 DNA is TGCGCCAGCAGCTTAATCGGGAACACTGAAGCTTTCTTT. Amino acid sequence: CASSLIGNTEAFF.

V is TRBV10-3 and J is TRBJ2-3, with unresolved D. The CDR3 is made up of 15 amino acids. CDR1 ENHRY and CDR2 SYGVKD come from the germline V gene. The V end lost 0 bases, the J end lost 1 base, and 8 bases lay between the germline ends. The CDR3 sequence is CAISESVHGTDTQYF. CDR3 coding DNA: TGTGCCATCAGTGAGTCAGTGCACGGCACAGATACGCAGTATTTT.

The J gene is TRBJ2-3, the V gene TRBV5-1, with a possible D match to TRBD2 (7 bases). CDR3 length: 15 amino acids. Germline CDR1 and CDR2: SGHRS and YFSETQ. V was trimmed by 8 bases and J by 5 bases, leaving 21 bases between them. The CDR3 is CASTRGASVGDTQYF. CDR3 sequence (DNA): TGCGCCAGTACCCGGGGGGCTAGCGTGGGAGATACGCAGTATTTT.

The rearrangement uses TRBV18 and TRBJ2-7; 8 bases line up with TRBD1. The CDR3 spans 14 residues. J gave up 6 bases and V 5 bases, and 9 bases lay outside the gene matches. Per germline, CDR1 KGHSH and CDR2 LQKENI. The CDR3 DNA follows: TGTGCCAGCTCAACACTAGATGACAGGGGCGAGCAGTACTTC. Amino acids: CASSTLDDRGEQYF.

The chain employs TRBV20-1 and TRBJ1-5; unclear D gene. Looked up from germline, CDR1 is DFQATT and CDR2 is SNEGSKA (reference sequence). This CDR3 has 11 residues. V gave up 6 bases and J gave up 7 bases, with 10 bases separating them. The CDR3 sequence: CSARSGQPQHF. CDR3 DNA: TGCAGTGCCAGGTCGGGGCAGCCCCAGCATTTT.

The chain joins TRBV28 to TRBJ1-3, with a possible D match to TRBD1 (6 bases). Between the trimmed V and J ends, which lost 5 bases and 0 bases, there was a span of 14 bases. CDR3 length: 16 residues. Germline values: CDR1 MDHEN, CDR2 SYDVKM. CDR3 amino acids: CASSRTGTVSGNTIYF. CDR3 DNA sequence: TGTGCCAGCAGTCGTACAGGGACGGTCTCTGGAAACACCATATATTTT.